Shown below are 20 T cell receptor delta chains from a single sample sequenced in a study of gamma-delta chains in newborns, infants, children. TCRdb redid clone calling on the reads using CATT. The top ten clones hold roughly 8.9% of a sample with about 11,000 delta-chain clones, about 3.6% of them seen once. Sequences were obtained from blood. The receptors originated from a child who was a newborn, infant or young child, either healthy, febrile or measles-vaccinated (not recorded which).

For this clone: TCRdb pairs this DNA with a much larger clone's protein that differs at residue 12, likely a read error; the protein shown was translated from the DNA. The chain has TRDV2 and TRDJ3, with a possible D match to TRDD3 (5 bases). This CDR3 contains 18 residues. Germline-derived CDR1 and CDR2 are GEAIGNYY and EKD. In nucleotides, the CDR3 is TGTGCCTGTGACACCGCTGGGTTAAGCTCCTGGGAGACCCGACAGATGTTTTTC. Protein product: CACDTAGLSSWETRQMFF.

Relative to its sample, this clone is medium-sized. The chain combines TRDV2 with TRDJ1; D possibly corresponds to TRDD3 (6 bases). V was pared by 3 bases and J by 8 bases, with 21 bases between. The CDR3 runs 15 residues. Germline lookup yields CDR1 GEAIGNYY and CDR2 EKD. The CDR3 DNA is TGTGCCTGTGACCGGAAAATCGAGGGGACTGGGAAACTCATCTTT. This sequence encodes CACDRKIEGTGKLIF.

The CDR3 is CASASRTTNWGILWADKLIF. CDR3 in DNA: TGTGCCTCTGCGTCACGAACTACCAACTGGGGGATACTTTGGGCCGATAAACTCATCTTT. J is TRDJ1 and V is TRDV3, with 12 bases matching TRDD3. This CDR3 has 20 amino acids. The V gene's germline CDR1 is TVYSNPD and CDR2 GDNSRS (reference sequence). The ends lost 4 bases at V and 3 bases at J; junction bases unmatched: 24.

This clone came up a few times. The V gene is TRDV1, the J gene TRDJ1; 9 bases line up with TRDD3. V trimming: 0 bases; J trimming: 0 bases; junction bases outside the gene matches: 23. The CDR3 runs to 23 residues. Germline assignment: CDR1 TSWWSYY and CDR2 QGS. The CDR3 bases are TGTGCTCTTGGGGAACTATACCCCCCCCCTATAGGGTCCTCTGGGGGATACACCGATAAACTCATCTTT. Residues: CALGELYPPPIGSSGGYTDKLIF.

As DNA, the CDR3 is TGTGCTCTTGGGGAATCCCCCGTCGGGTGGACAGCACAACTCTTCTTT. It specifies CALGESPVGWTAQLFF. The chain has TRDV1 and TRDJ2; no firm D call. CDR1 and CDR2 (germline): TSWWSYY, QGS. The CDR3 runs to 16 residues. V gave up 2 bases and J gave up 4 bases, with 14 bases separating them.

The rearrangement uses TRDV2 and TRDJ1, with 9 bases lining up with TRDD3. The V gene's germline CDR1 is GEAIGNYY and CDR2 EKD. The CDR3 consists of 17 residues. Unmatched junction bases numbered 11, after V lost 0 bases and J lost 4 bases. The CDR3 DNA reads TGTGCCTGTGACACCGTAGGAAGACTGGGGGAGCTCGATAAACTCATCTTT. Translating it yields CACDTVGRLGELDKLIF.

The chain has TRDV1 and TRDJ4; 8 bases are shared with TRDD3. Trimming took 2 bases from V and 1 from J; bases not matched to a gene: 12. Germline CDR1 TSWWSYY, CDR2 QGS. There are 17 residues in the CDR3. The CDR3 nucleotides are TGTGCTCTTGGGGAAGGGGTACTGTACTGGGGGGTCAGACCCCTGATCTTT. Its translation: CALGEGVLYWGVRPLIF.

Judged by abundance, this clone is medium-sized. In the same sample, other DNA sequences code for this CDR3. The V call is TRAV29/DV5, the J call TRDJ1, with TRDD3 matching over 9 bases. Trimming cost V 2 bases and J 3 bases; bases outside gene matches: 14. CDR1 and CDR2 (germline): NSMFDY, ISSIKDK. The CDR3 is 17 residues long. The DNA for the CDR3 is TGTGCAGCAAGGGGAGGACGGGGGATACTTTTTTCCGATAAACTCATCTTT. This translates into CAARGGRGILFSDKLIF.

About this clone itself: A much larger clonotype is one base distant, so this may be a read error. This chain joins TRAV29/DV5 and TRDJ1, with TRDD3 matching over 9 bases. The germline CDR1 and CDR2 sequences are NSMFDY and ISSIKDK. This CDR3 comprises 20 residues. The trim removed 0 bases at V and 3 bases at J, leaving 21 bases unmatched. The CDR3 coding sequence is TGTGCAGCAAGCGCGGCCCGGCCCCTACGGGGATACGCGCTCGCCGATAAACTCATCTTT. Amino acid sequence: CAASAARPLRGYALADKLIF.

The chain links TRDV1 to TRDJ1, with TRDD3 matching 13 bases. Germline CDR1 is TSWWSYY and CDR2 is QGS. This CDR3 comprises 20 residues. V lost 9 bases to trimming and J lost 7 bases; unmatched junction nucleotides: 26. The CDR3 region has the DNA TGTGCTCTCTTAAGCCTACCCACTCTACTGGGGGATACGCCGTCGGGTAAACTCATCTTT. Its protein product is CALLSLPTLLGDTPSGKLIF.

By proportion, this clone is medium-sized. The V and J genes are TRDV2 and TRDJ1, with D possibly matching TRDD3 (5 bases). The ends were cut back, 3 bases at V and 0 bases at J, with 16 bases in the middle. Germline CDR1 GEAIGNYY, CDR2 EKD. The length of the CDR3 is 16 residues. This CDR3 reads CACDGIQGTYTDKLIF. The CDR3 coding sequence is TGTGCCTGTGACGGCATTCAGGGGACGTACACCGATAAACTCATCTTT.

A few counts support this clone. Other DNA sequences in the same sample also yield this CDR3. The chain is built from TRDV2 and TRDJ1; D unresolved. V lost 4 bases to trimming and J lost 1 base, with 24 bases between them. Germline loops: CDR1 GEAIGNYY, CDR2 EKD. This CDR3 has 18 amino acids. CDR3 sequence: CACESLHTNQGGTDKLIF. In DNA, the CDR3 is TGTGCCTGTGAATCCTTACATACTAACCAAGGCGGCACCGATAAACTCATCTTT.

This clone was counted a few times. The chain carries TRDV1 and TRDJ1; 11 bases fit TRDD3. Germline V CDR1 and CDR2: TSWWSYY, QGS. V trimming: 2 bases; J trimming: 0 bases; junction bases outside the gene matches: 23. The CDR3 consists of 23 residues. CDR3 in DNA: TGTGCTCTTGGGGAATATTCCTTCCTCCACAACTGGGGGATAACCCCGTACACCGATAAACTCATCTTT. Its protein product is CALGEYSFLHNWGITPYTDKLIF.

This clone was picked up a small number of times. This same CDR3 is encoded by further DNA sequences in the sample. V and J are TRDV3 and TRDJ2; D unclear. The CDR3 consists of 13 residues. CDR1 TVYSNPD and CDR2 GDNSRS come from the germline V gene (reference sequence). V lost 1 base and J lost 4, with 10 bases in between. CDR3 residues: CAFKPRRTAQLFF. As DNA, the CDR3 is TGTGCCTTTAAGCCCCGTCGGACAGCACAACTCTTCTTT.

In this sample, this clone turned up a few times. The chain recombines TRDV1 with TRDJ1; 10 bases align to TRDD3. Trimming cost V 4 bases and J 6 bases; bases outside gene matches: 32. This CDR3 is 23 amino acids long. CDR1 and CDR2 from the germline V gene are TSWWSYY and QGS. The CDR3 nucleotides read TGTGCTCTTGGGGCCCTGCCGGCCTTCCCGAACTCCGTACTGGGGGATCCCAGCTATAAACTCATCTTT. Amino acid sequence: CALGALPAFPNSVLGDPSYKLIF.

The chain links TRDV1 to TRDJ1, with 13 nucleotides matching TRDD3. Germline V gene data show CDR1 as TSWWSYY and CDR2 as QGS. CDR3 length equals 22 residues. J gave up 3 bases and V 1 base, and 20 bases lay outside the gene matches. DNA for the CDR3: TGTGCTCTTGGGGAACGATGGTCTGACTGGGGGATACGCGGGTTAGAATCCGATAAACTCATCTTT. Translation: CALGERWSDWGIRGLESDKLIF.

V usage is TRDV1 and J usage is TRDJ2, with D perhaps TRDD2 or TRDD3 (8 bases each). Germline V gives CDR1 TSWWSYY, CDR2 QGS. Trimming cost V 5 bases and J 2 bases, with 24 bases left between them. The CDR3 is 19 amino acids. This CDR3 reads CALGSSYGGYWGLTAQLFF. CDR3 DNA sequence: TGTGCTCTTGGGTCTTCCTACGGGGGGTACTGGGGGTTGACAGCACAACTCTTCTTT.

No V gene call was produced; the J gene was TRDJ1; TRDD3, as called in the table, went unchecked against the DNA. The CDR3 is made up of 22 amino acids. CDR3 nucleotides: TGTGCTCTTGGGGAAGGGTCCTACGGGGGGGCTGGGGATCCCCCACGGGCCGATAAACTCATCTTT. Amino acids: CALGEGSYGGAGDPPRADKLIF.

This clone has just a few counts. The chain combines TRDV1 with TRDJ1; 7 nucleotides align to TRDD3. This CDR3 comprises 23 residues. V was clipped by 0 bases and J by 0 bases; unmatched bases: 25. Germline V gene sequence: CDR1 TSWWSYY, CDR2 QGS. The CDR3 spells CALGELSLPPLVLGIPYTDKLIF. The CDR3 bases are TGTGCTCTTGGGGAACTGAGTCTCCCTCCCCTCGTACTGGGGATCCCGTACACCGATAAACTCATCTTT.

In the case of this clone: A read error is possible here, since a much larger clone lies one base away. The chain is built from TRDV2 and TRDJ3; tentative D call: TRDD3 (5 bases). Per germline, CDR1 GEAIGNYY and CDR2 EKD. Trimming removed 0 bases from V and 5 bases from J, with 22 bases in between. This CDR3 region has 20 residues. CDR3 region: CACDTGRRLRDPRDTRQMFF. The CDR3 bases are TGTGCCTGTGACACCGGAAGAAGGCTGAGGGATCCGAGGGACACCCGACAGATGTTTTTC.